The 15 T cell receptor beta chains reported below all come from one sample, sequenced in a study of CD8+ T cells in alopecia areata. RNA extraction and reverse transcription yielded cDNA as sequencing template. Clones were sequenced by immunoSEQ multiplex PCR, and TCRdb holds only the in-frame ones, with some missing. The repertoire includes 110,000 or so clones, 55% to 65% of them detected once, and 2.5% to 3% sits in the top ten. The sample comprised CD4+ T cells sorted from blood. Receptors originate from a human donor in good health.

The chain recombines TRBV29-1 with TRBJ2-7; D ambiguous. Germline V CDR1 and CDR2: SQVTM, ANQGSEA. CDR3 length: 13 amino acids. With 3 bases removed from V and 0 bases from J, the gap between germline ends came to 9 bases. CDR3 amino acids: CSVDSGYSYEQYF. CDR3 in DNA: TGCAGCGTTGACTCCGGCTACTCCTACGAGCAGTACTTC.

This clone was found a few times. V usage is TRBV30 and J usage is TRBJ2-3, with 10 bases fitting TRBD2. V lost 2 bases to trimming and J lost 1 base; unmatched junction nucleotides: 3. This CDR3 comprises 15 residues. CDR1 is GTSNPN and CDR2 is SVGIG in the germline V gene (reference sequence). In DNA form, the CDR3 reads TGTGCCTGGAGTTCCGGACTAGCGGGCACAGATACGCAGTATTTT. Its translation: CAWSSGLAGTDTQYF.

The chain recombines TRBV11-1 with TRBJ1-4; D is unclear. Trimming cost V 2 bases and J 7 bases, with 14 bases left between them. CDR3 length: 15 residues. From germline, CDR1 is SGHAT and CDR2 FQDESV (reference sequence). CDR3 loop: CASSLISTGGEKLFF. The CDR3 DNA reads TGTGCCAGCAGCTTAATATCCACGGGTGGTGAAAAACTGTTTTTT.

V is TRBV7-2 and J is TRBJ2-5, with 7 positions matching TRBD1. The CDR3 length is 13 residues. With V trimmed by 5 bases and J by 5 bases, 5 bases remained unmatched. CDR1 is SGHTA, CDR2 FQGNSA, per germline. CDR3 region: CASSTDRAETQYF. CDR3 sequence (DNA): TGTGCCAGCAGCACCGACAGGGCGGAGACCCAGTACTTC.

The rearrangement uses TRBV2 and TRBJ1-2, with a tentative D call TRBD1 (5 bases). The CDR3 extends over 13 amino acids. Trimming removed 4 bases from V and 8 bases from J, with 14 bases in between. Germline V gene sequence: CDR1 SNHLY, CDR2 FYNNEI. CDR3 DNA sequence: TGTGCCAGCAGTGTACTGAGGGACTTAGGCTACACCTTC. The encoded protein is CASSVLRDLGYTF.

The chain couples TRBV10-3 to TRBJ2-5, with TRBD1 matching over 7 bases. The germline V gene encodes CDR1 ENHRY and CDR2 SYGVKD. The V gene end was trimmed by 7 bases and the J gene end by 2 bases; junction bases not matched to a gene: 4. There are 13 residues in the CDR3. The CDR3 sequence is CAIMPGQQETQYF. The CDR3 coding sequence is TGTGCCATCATGCCGGGACAGCAAGAGACCCAGTACTTC.

The gene calls are TRBV4-2 and TRBJ2-5; 11 bases are shared with TRBD1. Losses at the gene ends were 3 bases for V and 4 bases for J; bases not matched to a gene: 7. Germline V gives CDR1 LGHNA, CDR2 YNFKEQ. This CDR3 region has 16 residues. CDR3 coding DNA: TGTGCCAGCAGCCAGGGGACAGGGGGGAAAGGAGAGACCCAGTACTTC. This gives the protein CASSQGTGGKGETQYF.

The genes are TRBV19 and TRBJ1-1; perhaps TRBD1 as D (6 bases). The V and J ends lost 5 bases and 4 bases respectively, with 17 bases between them. The V gene's germline CDR1 is LNHDA and CDR2 SQIVND (reference sequence). The CDR3 length is 15 residues. CDR3 loop: CASSPRGGGLTEAFF. For the CDR3, the DNA is TGTGCCAGTAGTCCTCGGGGCGGGGGCCTCACTGAAGCTTTCTTT.

The rearrangement joins TRBV19 to TRBJ2-3; TRBD1 aligns across 9 bases. V trimming: 6 bases; J trimming: 1 base; junction bases outside the gene matches: 5. This CDR3 has 15 amino acids. From germline, CDR1 is LNHDA and CDR2 SQIVND (reference sequence). CDR3 in amino acids: CASSTGGVGTDTQYF. The CDR3 DNA reads as TGTGCCAGTAGCACAGGGGGCGTAGGCACAGATACGCAGTATTTT.

This clone was observed a few times. The chain carries TRBV6-1 and TRBJ2-1; 8 bases are shared with TRBD1. Germline trimming cut 4 bases from V and 8 bases from J; bases unmatched to any gene: 10. The CDR3 covers 15 residues. Germline V CDR1 and CDR2: MNHNS, SASEGT. CDR3 in amino acids: CASSVDRVVRDEQFF. DNA of the CDR3: TGTGCCAGCAGTGTGGACAGGGTCGTTAGGGATGAGCAGTTCTTC.

V usage is TRBV29-1 and J usage is TRBJ2-1, with TRBD1 matching 10 bases. There are 14 residues in the CDR3. With V trimmed by 6 bases and J by 2 bases, 4 bases remained unmatched. Per the germline V gene, CDR1 is SQVTM and CDR2 is ANQGSEA. Written as DNA, the CDR3 is TGCAGCGTCCGACAGGGGGCCACCTACAATGAGCAGTTCTTC. Encoded protein: CSVRQGATYNEQFF.

The rearrangement links TRBV4-1 to TRBJ2-4; D is perhaps TRBD1 or TRBD2 (6 bases each). Germline CDR1 and CDR2: MGHRA and YSYEKL. Trimming cost V 0 bases and J 5 bases, with 14 bases left between them. The CDR3 is 16 residues long. CDR3 DNA: TGCGCCAGCAGCCAAGATGGAGGGGGGAGAGAAAACATTCAGTACTTC. Protein: CASSQDGGGRENIQYF.

The chain recombines TRBV4-1 with TRBJ2-5; 11 bases align to TRBD1. V lost 3 bases, J lost 4 bases, and 7 bases stayed unmatched. Per the germline V gene, CDR1 is MGHRA and CDR2 is YSYEKL. The CDR3 length is 16 residues. The CDR3 bases are TGCGCCAGCAGCCAGGGGGACAGGGGGTGGGCAGAGACCCAGTACTTC. It yields the protein CASSQGDRGWAETQYF.

This clone was detected ten times or more. The chain uses TRBV18 and TRBJ2-7, with TRBD1 matching 8 bases. Germline CDR1 KGHSH, CDR2 LQKENI. After removal of 3 bases from V and 4 bases from J, the junction contained 8 bases not matched to a gene. CDR3 length equals 15 residues. The CDR3 DNA sequence: TGTGCCAGCTCACCCAGGGCGGACAGGGTGTACGAGCAGTACTTC. It codes for CASSPRADRVYEQYF. Looking up the rest from reference TRBV18 and TRBJ2-7 gives the full variable domain: NAGVMQNPRHLVRRRGQEARLRCSPMKGHSHVYWYRQLPEEGLKFMVYLQKENIIDESGMPKERFSAEFPKEGPSILRIQQVVRGDSAAYFCASSPRADRVYEQYFGPGTRLTVT.

The genes are TRBV15 and TRBJ1-5; possible D gene TRBD1, 5 bases. Deletions cut 0 bases from V and 1 base from J, with 10 bases between. Looked up from germline, CDR1 is LNHNV and CDR2 is YYDKDF (reference sequence). CDR3 size: 16 residues. The CDR3 protein is CATSRDEGWSNQPQHF. In nucleotides, the CDR3 is TGTGCCACCAGCAGAGATGAGGGGTGGAGCAATCAGCCCCAGCATTTT.